This T cell receptor (beta chain) was sequenced for a study of long-term antiretroviral therapy in people with HIV. Sequencing used immunoSEQ v3.0 at survey level. Produced via immunoSEQ multiplex PCR; TCRdb's table is partial and in-frame only. This repertoire shows 35,000 or so clones, over 75% found once; its top ten account for roughly 10%. V was pared by 8 bases and J by 4 bases, with 11 bases between. Germline V CDR1 and CDR2: MNHEY, SMNVEV (reference sequence). The CDR3 consists of 12 residues. This clonotype was obtained from a man aged 18 to 29 with HIV. The sample in question was unsorted PBMCs, obtained 2.2 years after starting antiretroviral therapy. The V call is TRBV27, the J call TRBJ1-2, with D unclear. The chain's CDR3 is CASGTWIYGYTF. CDR3 sequence (DNA): TGTGCCAGCGGCACGTGGATCTATGGCTACACCTTC.